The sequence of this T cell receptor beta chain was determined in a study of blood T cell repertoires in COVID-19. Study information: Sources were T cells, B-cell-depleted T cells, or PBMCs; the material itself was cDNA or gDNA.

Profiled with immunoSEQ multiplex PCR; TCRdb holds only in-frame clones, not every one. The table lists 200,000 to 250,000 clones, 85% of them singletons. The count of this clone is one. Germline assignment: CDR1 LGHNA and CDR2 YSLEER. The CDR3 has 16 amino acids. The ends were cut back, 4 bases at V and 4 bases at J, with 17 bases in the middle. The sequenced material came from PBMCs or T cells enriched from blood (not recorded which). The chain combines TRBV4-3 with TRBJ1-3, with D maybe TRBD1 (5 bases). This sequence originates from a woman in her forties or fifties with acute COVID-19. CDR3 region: CASSLDRRGAGNTIYF. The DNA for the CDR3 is TGCGCCAGCAGCCTAGACAGACGAGGAGCGGGAAACACCATATATTTT.